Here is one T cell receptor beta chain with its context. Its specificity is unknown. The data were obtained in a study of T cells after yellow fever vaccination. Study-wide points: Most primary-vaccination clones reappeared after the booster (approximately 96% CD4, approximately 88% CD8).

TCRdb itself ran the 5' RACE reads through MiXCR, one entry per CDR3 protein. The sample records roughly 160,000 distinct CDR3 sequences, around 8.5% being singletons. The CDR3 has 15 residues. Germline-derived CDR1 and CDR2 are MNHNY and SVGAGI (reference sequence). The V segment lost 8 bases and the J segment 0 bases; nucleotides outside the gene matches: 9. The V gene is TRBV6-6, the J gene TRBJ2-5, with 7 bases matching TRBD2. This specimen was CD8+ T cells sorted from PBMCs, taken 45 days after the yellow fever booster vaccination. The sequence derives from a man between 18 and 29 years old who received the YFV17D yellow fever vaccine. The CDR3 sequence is CASGEGSLYQETQYF. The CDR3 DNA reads TGTGCCAGCGGGGAGGGGAGTTTGTACCAAGAGACCCAGTACTTC.